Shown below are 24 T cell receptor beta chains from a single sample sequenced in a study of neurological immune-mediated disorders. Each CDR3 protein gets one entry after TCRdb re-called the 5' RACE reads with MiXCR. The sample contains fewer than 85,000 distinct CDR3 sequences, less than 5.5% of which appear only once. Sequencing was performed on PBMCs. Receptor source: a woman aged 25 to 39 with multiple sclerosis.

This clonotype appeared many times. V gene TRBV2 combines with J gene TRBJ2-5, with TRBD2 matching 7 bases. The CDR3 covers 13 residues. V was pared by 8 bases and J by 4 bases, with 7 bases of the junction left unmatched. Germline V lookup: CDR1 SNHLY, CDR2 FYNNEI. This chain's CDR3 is CASAPRGGETQYF. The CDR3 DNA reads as TGTGCCAGCGCCCCCCGCGGGGGAGAGACCCAGTACTTC.

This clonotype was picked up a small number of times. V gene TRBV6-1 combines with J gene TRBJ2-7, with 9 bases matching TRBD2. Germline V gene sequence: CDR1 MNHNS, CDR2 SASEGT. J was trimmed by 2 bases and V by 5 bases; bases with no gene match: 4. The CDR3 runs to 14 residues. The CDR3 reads CASSISGGTYEQYV. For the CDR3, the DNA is TGTGCCAGCAGTATTAGCGGGGGAACCTACGAGCAGTACGTC.

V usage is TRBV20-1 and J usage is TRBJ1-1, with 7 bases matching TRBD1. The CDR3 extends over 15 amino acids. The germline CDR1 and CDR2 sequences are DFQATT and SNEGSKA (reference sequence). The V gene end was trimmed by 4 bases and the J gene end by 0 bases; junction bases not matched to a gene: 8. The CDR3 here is CSATGTVWVNTEAFF. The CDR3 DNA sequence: TGCAGTGCTACAGGGACAGTTTGGGTGAACACTGAAGCTTTCTTT.

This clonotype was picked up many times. CDR3 nucleotide sequence: TGTGCCAGCTCACCCAGACGGACAGGCCACTCTGGAAACACCATATATTTT. Protein sequence: CASSPRRTGHSGNTIYF. The chain links TRBV18 to TRBJ1-3; TRBD1 aligns across 7 bases. The germline V gene encodes CDR1 KGHSH and CDR2 LQKENI. CDR3 length: 17 residues. Losses at the gene ends were 3 bases for V and 0 bases for J; bases not matched to a gene: 8.

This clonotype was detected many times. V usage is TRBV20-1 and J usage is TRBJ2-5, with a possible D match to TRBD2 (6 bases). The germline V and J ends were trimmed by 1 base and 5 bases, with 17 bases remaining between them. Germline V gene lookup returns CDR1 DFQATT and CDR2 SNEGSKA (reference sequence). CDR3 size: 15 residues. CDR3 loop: CSARAMGPRGETQYF. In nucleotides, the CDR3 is TGCAGTGCTAGAGCTATGGGACCCCGGGGGGAGACCCAGTACTTC.

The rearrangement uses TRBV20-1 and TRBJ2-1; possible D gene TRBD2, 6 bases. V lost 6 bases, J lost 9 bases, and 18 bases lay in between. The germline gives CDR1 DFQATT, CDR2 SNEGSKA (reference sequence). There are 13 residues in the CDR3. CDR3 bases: TGCAGTGCCGCTTCCCCCTACGGGGGTGAGCAGTTCTTC. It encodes CSAASPYGGEQFF.

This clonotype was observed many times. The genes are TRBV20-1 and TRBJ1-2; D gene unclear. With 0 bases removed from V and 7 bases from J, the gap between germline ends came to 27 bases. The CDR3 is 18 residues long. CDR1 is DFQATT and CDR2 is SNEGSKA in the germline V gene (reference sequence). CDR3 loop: CSARDRGGPGKEFLGYTF. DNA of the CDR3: TGCAGTGCTAGAGACCGAGGTGGGCCGGGGAAAGAGTTTCTTGGCTACACCTTC.

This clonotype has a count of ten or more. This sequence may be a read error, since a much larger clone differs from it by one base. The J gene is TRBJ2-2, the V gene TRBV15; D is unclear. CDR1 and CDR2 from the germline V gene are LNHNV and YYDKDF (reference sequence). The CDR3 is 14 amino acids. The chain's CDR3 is CVTSPRRDTGELFF. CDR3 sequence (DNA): TGTGTCACCAGCCCCCGACGAGACACCGGGGAGCTGTTTTTT.

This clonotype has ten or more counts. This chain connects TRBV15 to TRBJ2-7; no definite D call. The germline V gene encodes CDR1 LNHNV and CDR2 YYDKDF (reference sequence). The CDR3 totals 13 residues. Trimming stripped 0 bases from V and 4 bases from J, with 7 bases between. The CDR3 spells CATSREGTYEQYF. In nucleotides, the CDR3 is TGTGCCACCAGCAGAGAGGGTACATACGAGCAGTACTTC. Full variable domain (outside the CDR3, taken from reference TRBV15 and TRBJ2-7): DAMVIQNPRYQVTQFGKPVTLSCSQTLNHNVMYWYQQKSSQAPKLLFHYYDKDFNNEADTPDNFQSRRPNTSFCFLDIRSPGLGDTAMYLCATSREGTYEQYFGPGTRLTVT.

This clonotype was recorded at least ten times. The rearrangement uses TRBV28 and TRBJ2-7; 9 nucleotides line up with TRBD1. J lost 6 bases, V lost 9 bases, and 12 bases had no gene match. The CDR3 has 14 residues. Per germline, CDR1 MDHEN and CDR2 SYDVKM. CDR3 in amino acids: CASKNPGQGFEQYF. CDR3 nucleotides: TGTGCCAGTAAAAATCCGGGACAGGGTTTCGAGCAGTACTTC.

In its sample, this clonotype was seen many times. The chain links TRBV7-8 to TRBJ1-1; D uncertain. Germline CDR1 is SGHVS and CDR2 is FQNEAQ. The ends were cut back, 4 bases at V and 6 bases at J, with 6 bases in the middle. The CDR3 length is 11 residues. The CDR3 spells CASSSLSEAFF. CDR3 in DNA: TGTGCCAGCAGCTCCCTATCTGAAGCTTTCTTT.

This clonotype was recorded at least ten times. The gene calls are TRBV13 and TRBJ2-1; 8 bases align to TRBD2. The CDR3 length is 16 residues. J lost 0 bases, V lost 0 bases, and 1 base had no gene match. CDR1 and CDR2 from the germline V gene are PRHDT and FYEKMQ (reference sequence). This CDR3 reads CASSLGGTSSYNEQFF. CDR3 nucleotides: TGTGCCAGCAGCTTAGGGGGGACTAGCTCCTACAATGAGCAGTTCTTC. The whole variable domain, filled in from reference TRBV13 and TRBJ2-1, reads AAGVIQSPRHLIKEKRETATLKCYPIPRHDTVYWYQQGPGQDPQFLISFYEKMQSDKGSIPDRFSAQQFSDYHSELNMSSLELGDSALYFCASSLGGTSSYNEQFFGPGTRLTVL.

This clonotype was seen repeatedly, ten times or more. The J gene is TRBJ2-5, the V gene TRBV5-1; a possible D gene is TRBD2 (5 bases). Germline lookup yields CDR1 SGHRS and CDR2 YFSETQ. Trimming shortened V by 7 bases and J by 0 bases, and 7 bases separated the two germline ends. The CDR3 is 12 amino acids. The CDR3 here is CASSEDQETQYF. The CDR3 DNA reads TGCGCCAGCTCGGAGGACCAAGAGACCCAGTACTTC. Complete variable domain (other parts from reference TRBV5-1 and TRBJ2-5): KAGVTQTPRYLIKTRGQQVTLSCSPISGHRSVSWYQQTPGQGLQFLFEYFSETQRNKGNFPGRFSGRQFSNSRSEMNVSTLELGDSALYLCASSEDQETQYFGPGTRLLVL.

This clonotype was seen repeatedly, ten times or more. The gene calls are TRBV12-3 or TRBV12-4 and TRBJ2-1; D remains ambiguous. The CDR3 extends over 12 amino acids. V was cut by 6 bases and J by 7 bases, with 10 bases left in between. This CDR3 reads CASSRSSNEQFF. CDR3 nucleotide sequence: TGTGCCAGCAGCCGGAGTTCGAATGAGCAGTTCTTC.

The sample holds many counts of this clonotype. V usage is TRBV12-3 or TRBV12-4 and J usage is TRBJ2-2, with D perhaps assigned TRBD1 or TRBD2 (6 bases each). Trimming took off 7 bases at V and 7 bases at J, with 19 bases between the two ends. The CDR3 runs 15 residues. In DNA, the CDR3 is TGTGCCAGCACCTCCTGGGGGGCTTCAGTCGGGGAGCTGTTTTTT. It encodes CASTSWGASVGELFF.

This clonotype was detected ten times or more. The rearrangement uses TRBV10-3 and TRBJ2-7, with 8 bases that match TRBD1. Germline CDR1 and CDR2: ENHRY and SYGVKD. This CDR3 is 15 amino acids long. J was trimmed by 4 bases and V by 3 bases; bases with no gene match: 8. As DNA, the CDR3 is TGTGCCATCAGTGATTATGCAGGGGGCGAGTACGAGCAGTACTTC. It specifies CAISDYAGGEYEQYF.

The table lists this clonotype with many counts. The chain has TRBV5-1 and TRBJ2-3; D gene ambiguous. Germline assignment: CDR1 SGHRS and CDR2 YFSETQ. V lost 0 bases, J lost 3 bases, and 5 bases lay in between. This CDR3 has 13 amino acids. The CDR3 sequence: CASSLAGTDTQYF. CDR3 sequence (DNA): TGCGCCAGCAGCTTGGCCGGGACAGATACGCAGTATTTT.

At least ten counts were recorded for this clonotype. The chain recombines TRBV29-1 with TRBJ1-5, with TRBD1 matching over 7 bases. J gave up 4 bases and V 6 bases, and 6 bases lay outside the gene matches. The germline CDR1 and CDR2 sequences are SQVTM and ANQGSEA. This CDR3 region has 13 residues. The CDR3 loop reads CSVWTGTNQPQHF. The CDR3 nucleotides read TGCAGCGTGTGGACAGGCACTAATCAGCCCCAGCATTTT. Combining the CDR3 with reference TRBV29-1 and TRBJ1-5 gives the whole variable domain SAVISQKPSRDICQRGTSLTIQCQVDSQVTMMFWYRQQPGQSLTLIATANQGSEATYESGFVIDKFPISRPNLTFSTLTVSNMSPEDSSIYLCSVWTGTNQPQHFGDGTRLSIL.

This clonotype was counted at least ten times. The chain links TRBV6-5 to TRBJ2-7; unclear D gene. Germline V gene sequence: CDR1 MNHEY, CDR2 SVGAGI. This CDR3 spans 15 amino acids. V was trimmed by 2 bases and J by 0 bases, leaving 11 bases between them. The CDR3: CASSYDASSSYEQYF. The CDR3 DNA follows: TGTGCCAGCAGTTACGATGCCTCCTCCTCCTACGAGCAGTACTTC.

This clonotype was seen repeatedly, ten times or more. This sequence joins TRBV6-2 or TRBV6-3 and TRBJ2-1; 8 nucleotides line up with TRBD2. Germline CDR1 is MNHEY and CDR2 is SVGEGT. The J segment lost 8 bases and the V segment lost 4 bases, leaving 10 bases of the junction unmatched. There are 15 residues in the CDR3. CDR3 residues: CASSLGGGPVDEQFF. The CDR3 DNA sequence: TGTGCCAGCAGTTTGGGCGGGGGGCCAGTTGATGAGCAGTTCTTC.

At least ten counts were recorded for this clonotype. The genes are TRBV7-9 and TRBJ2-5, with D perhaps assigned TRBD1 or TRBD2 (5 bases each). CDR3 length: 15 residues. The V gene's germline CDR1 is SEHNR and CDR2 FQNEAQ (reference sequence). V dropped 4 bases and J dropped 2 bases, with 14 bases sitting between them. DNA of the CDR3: TGTGCCAGCAGCTCCCGGGACCGATCTCAAGAGACCCAGTACTTC. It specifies CASSSRDRSQETQYF.

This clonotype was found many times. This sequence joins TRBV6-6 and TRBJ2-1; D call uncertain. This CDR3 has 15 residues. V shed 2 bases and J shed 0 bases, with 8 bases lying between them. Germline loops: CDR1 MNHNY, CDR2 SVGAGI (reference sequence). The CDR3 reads CASSYVEPSYNEQFF. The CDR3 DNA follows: TGTGCCAGCAGTTACGTAGAGCCCTCCTACAATGAGCAGTTCTTC.

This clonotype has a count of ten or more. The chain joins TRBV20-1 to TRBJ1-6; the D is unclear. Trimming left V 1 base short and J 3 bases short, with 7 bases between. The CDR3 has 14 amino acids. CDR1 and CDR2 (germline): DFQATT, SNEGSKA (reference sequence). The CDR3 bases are TGCAGTGCTAGAGGGGGTGGCTATAATTCACCCCTCCACTTT. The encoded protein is CSARGGGYNSPLHF.

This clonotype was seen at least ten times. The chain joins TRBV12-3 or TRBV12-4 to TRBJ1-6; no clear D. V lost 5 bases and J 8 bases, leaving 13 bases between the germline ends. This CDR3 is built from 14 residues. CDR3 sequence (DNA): TGTGCCAGCAGTGGGCCAAGACGGGATTCACCCCTCCACTTT. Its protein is CASSGPRRDSPLHF.